The 3 T cell receptor beta chains in this list originate from one sample, sequenced in a study of vaccination and CD4 T cells after COVID-19. The treatment is: roughly 11-day PBMC culture with coronavirus spike peptide pools or control peptides (ViraFEST assay). Sequencing of DNA taken from cultured CD4+ T cells relied on the Oncomine TCR Beta short-read assay. Each CDR3 protein gets one entry after TCRdb re-called the PCR reads with MiXCR. The sample contains tens of thousands of distinct CDR3 sequences, 43% of which appear only once. No antigen has been identified for these receptors. Sequencing was performed on CD4+ T cells from blood, cultured in vitro, taken after SARS-CoV-2 vaccination. Source of these receptors: a human donor who had recovered from COVID-19.

This clonotype was counted a few times. The chain combines TRBV27 with TRBJ2-7; possibly TRBD1 or TRBD2 for D (5 bases each). The ends were cut back, 6 bases at V and 5 bases at J, with 17 bases in the middle. Per germline, CDR1 MNHEY and CDR2 SMNVEV (reference sequence). The CDR3 is 14 amino acids. The chain's CDR3 is CASSLRDGEDEQYF. CDR3 in DNA: TGTGCCAGCAGCCTCCGGGACGGAGAGGACGAGCAGTACTTC.

This clonotype was seen more than once but under ten times. V is TRBV6-1 and J is TRBJ1-5, with 7 bases fitting TRBD1. Germline loops: CDR1 MNHNS, CDR2 SASEGT. This CDR3 has 15 amino acids. The junction had 8 bases not matched to a gene; V was cut back by 5 bases and J by 4 bases. This CDR3 reads CASSLFGQVNQPQHF. The DNA for the CDR3 is TGTGCCAGCAGTCTTTTCGGACAGGTGAATCAGCCCCAGCATTTT.

The chain combines TRBV28 with TRBJ2-4, with a tentative D call TRBD1 (5 bases). Germline lookup yields CDR1 MDHEN and CDR2 SYDVKM. The CDR3 sequence is 14 residues long. The V gene lost 4 bases and the J gene lost 6 bases, with 13 bases spanning the gap. In DNA form, the CDR3 reads TGTGCCAGCAGTTCTGGCAGGGTTGGAAACATTCAGTACTTC. Translated, it gives CASSSGRVGNIQYF. Full variable domain (rest looked up from reference TRBV28 and TRBJ2-4): DVKVTQSSRYLVKRTGEKVFLECVQDMDHENMFWYRQDPGLGLRLIYFSYDVKMKEKGDIPEGYSVSREKKERFSLILESASTNQTSMYLCASSSGRVGNIQYFGAGTRLSVL.